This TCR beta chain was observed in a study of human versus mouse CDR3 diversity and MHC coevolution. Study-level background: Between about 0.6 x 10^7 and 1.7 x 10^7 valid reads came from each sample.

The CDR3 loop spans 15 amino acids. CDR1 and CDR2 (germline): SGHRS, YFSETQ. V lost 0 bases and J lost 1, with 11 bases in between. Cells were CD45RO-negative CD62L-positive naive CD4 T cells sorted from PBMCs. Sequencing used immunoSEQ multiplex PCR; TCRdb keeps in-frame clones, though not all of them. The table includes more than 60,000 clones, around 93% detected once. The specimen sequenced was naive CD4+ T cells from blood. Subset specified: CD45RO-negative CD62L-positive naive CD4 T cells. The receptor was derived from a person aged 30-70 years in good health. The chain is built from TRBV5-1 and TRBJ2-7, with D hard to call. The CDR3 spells CASSLAAGDSYEQYF. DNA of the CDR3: TGCGCCAGCAGCTTGGCGGCAGGCGATTCCTACGAGCAGTACTTC.